This entry lists 10 T cell receptor beta chains sequenced from one sample in a study of blood T cells in healthy people across ages. For the second PCR, which ran for 7 to 11 cycles, a sample-barcoded 5' primer and a J-beta primer mix were used. TCRdb called the 5' RACE reads again in MiXCR, with one record for every CDR3 protein. The data contain some 1.5 million distinct CDR3 sequences, 35% to 45% of them singletons. Sequencing was done on a sample of blood. These receptor sequences come from a woman between 18 and 29 years old in good health.

The chain uses TRBV7-9 and TRBJ1-5; D is possibly TRBD1 (5 bases). Trimming took off 1 base at V and 5 bases at J, with 15 bases between the two ends. CDR3 length: 16 residues. Germline V gives CDR1 SEHNR, CDR2 FQNEAQ (reference sequence). The DNA for the CDR3 is TGTGCCAGCAGCTTAGAAGGCGGGGGAACTCATCAGCCCCAGCATTTT. It translates to CASSLEGGGTHQPQHF.

V and J are TRBV15 and TRBJ2-5; D call uncertain. Gene TRBJ2-7 matches the end of the DNA better, so the J call may be wrong. Germline CDR1 and CDR2: LNHNV and YYDKDF (reference sequence). This CDR3 is built from 16 residues. The CDR3 sequence: CATSRDREGLSYEQYF. In DNA, the CDR3 is TGTGCCACCAGCAGAGATCGAGAAGGGCTCTCCTACGAGCAGTACTTC.

This clonotype has a count of ten or more. V is TRBV7-9 and J is TRBJ2-5; weak D call: TRBD2 (6 bases). The V gene lost 3 bases and the J gene lost 5 bases, with 10 bases spanning the gap. CDR3 length equals 13 residues. Germline CDR1 SEHNR, CDR2 FQNEAQ (reference sequence). In DNA, the CDR3 is TGTGCCAGCAGCTTTGGAGGGAGCGAGACCCAGTACTTC. Its translation: CASSFGGSETQYF.

This clonotype was seen a few times. This rearrangement joins TRBV6-5 to TRBJ2-1, with 10 bases fitting TRBD1. The trim removed 6 bases at V and 6 bases at J, leaving 8 bases unmatched. This CDR3 region has 15 residues. CDR1 and CDR2 from the germline V gene are MNHEY and SVGAGI. The CDR3, as DNA: TGTGCCAGCAGCATGGACAGGGGGTTTGGCAATGAGCAGTTCTTC. Translating gives CASSMDRGFGNEQFF.

The CDR3 nucleotides read TGTGCCAGCAGCCTGGGACGGAACGAGATTTATGGCTACACCTTC. As protein: CASSLGRNEIYGYTF. V gene TRBV3-1 combines with J gene TRBJ1-2, with D possibly matching TRBD1 (5 bases). The CDR3 length is 15 residues. In germline, CDR1 is LGHDT, CDR2 YNNKEL (reference sequence). Trimming left V 4 bases short and J 5 bases short, with 17 bases between. The full variable domain, completed using reference TRBV3-1 and TRBJ1-2, is DTAVSQTPKYLVTQMGNDKSIKCEQNLGHDTMYWYKQDSKKFLKIMFSYNNKELIINETVPNRFSPKSPDKAHLNLHINSLELGDSAVYFCASSLGRNEIYGYTFGSGTRLTVV.

CDR3 protein: CATSEKRDEQFF. The CDR3 coding sequence is TGTGCCACCAGTGAGAAGCGCGATGAGCAGTTCTTC. The chain employs TRBV24-1 and TRBJ2-1; D remains ambiguous. V lost 4 bases and J lost 8, with 8 bases in between. CDR3 length: 12 residues. Germline V gene sequence: CDR1 KGHDR, CDR2 SFDVKD.

The chain combines TRBV20-1 with TRBJ2-3, with TRBD2 identical over 7 bases. The CDR3 runs 15 residues. V shed 0 bases, J shed 2 bases, and the junction held 5 bases outside the gene matches. The germline V gene has CDR1 DFQATT and CDR2 SNEGSKA (reference sequence). DNA for the CDR3: TGCAGTGCTAGAGATTTAAGCGGGGCCACAGATACGCAGTATTTT. Translation gives CSARDLSGATDTQYF.

There are a few counts of this clonotype. The rearrangement joins TRBV29-1 to TRBJ1-2, with D possibly TRBD1 on 6 matching bases. Looked up from germline, CDR1 is SQVTM and CDR2 is ANQGSEA. This CDR3 region has 14 residues. V lost 6 bases and J 0 bases, leaving 14 bases between the germline ends. CDR3 DNA: TGCAGCGTCGGGGGGGGGCTTACTAACTATGGCTACACCTTC. This codes for CSVGGGLTNYGYTF. Complete variable domain (other parts from reference TRBV29-1 and TRBJ1-2): SAVISQKPSRDICQRGTSLTIQCQVDSQVTMMFWYRQQPGQSLTLIATANQGSEATYESGFVIDKFPISRPNLTFSTLTVSNMSPEDSSIYLCSVGGGLTNYGYTFGSGTRLTVV.

The rearrangement joins TRBV4-3 to TRBJ1-2; 9 bases map to TRBD1. Germline loops: CDR1 LGHNA, CDR2 YSLEER. The CDR3 extends over 18 amino acids. V was pared by 2 bases and J by 5 bases, with 15 bases of the junction left unmatched. The DNA for the CDR3 is TGCGCCAGCAGCCAATCAACTCCAAGGACAGGGGCCGCATATGGCTACACCTTC. The encoded protein is CASSQSTPRTGAAYGYTF.

This chain connects TRBV5-6 to TRBJ2-2; tentatively, D is TRBD2 (6 bases). CDR1 SGHDT and CDR2 YYEEEE come from the germline V gene. The CDR3 runs to 15 residues. V shed 4 bases and J shed 1 base, with 11 bases lying between them. The CDR3 DNA follows: TGTGCCAGCAGCGGAAGGGACTGGAACACCGGGGAGCTGTTTTTT. It codes for CASSGRDWNTGELFF. Looking up the rest from reference TRBV5-6 and TRBJ2-2 gives the full variable domain: DAGVTQSPTHLIKTRGQQVTLRCSPKSGHDTVSWYQQALGQGPQFIFQYYEEEERQRGNFPDRFSGHQFPNYSSELNVNALLLGDSALYLCASSGRDWNTGELFFGEGSRLTVL.